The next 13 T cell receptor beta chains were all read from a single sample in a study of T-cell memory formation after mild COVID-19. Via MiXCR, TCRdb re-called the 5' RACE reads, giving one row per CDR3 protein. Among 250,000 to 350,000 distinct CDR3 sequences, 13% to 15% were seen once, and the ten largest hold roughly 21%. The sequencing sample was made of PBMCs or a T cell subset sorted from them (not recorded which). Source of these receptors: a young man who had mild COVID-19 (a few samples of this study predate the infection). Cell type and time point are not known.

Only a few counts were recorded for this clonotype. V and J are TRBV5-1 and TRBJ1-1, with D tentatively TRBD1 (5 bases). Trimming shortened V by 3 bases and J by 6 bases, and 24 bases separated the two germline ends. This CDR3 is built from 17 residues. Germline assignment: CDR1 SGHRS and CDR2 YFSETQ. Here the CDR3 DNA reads TGCGCCAGCAGCTCCGGGACTGCGGCTTTACGCGGGGCTGAAGCTTTCTTT. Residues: CASSSGTAALRGAEAFF.

This chain's CDR3 is CASSFEAGDGYTF. CDR3 nucleotide sequence: TGTGCCAGCAGTTTCGAGGCAGGGGATGGCTACACCTTC. V and J are TRBV12-3 or TRBV12-4 and TRBJ1-2; tentatively, D is TRBD1 (6 bases). The CDR3 runs to 13 residues. V was pared by 3 bases and J by 6 bases, with 11 bases between.

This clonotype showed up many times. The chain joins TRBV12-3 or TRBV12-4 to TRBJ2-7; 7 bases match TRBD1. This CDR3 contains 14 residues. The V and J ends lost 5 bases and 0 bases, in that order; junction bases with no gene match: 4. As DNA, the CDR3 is TGTGCCAGCAGTCTCCGGGACAGCTCCTACGAGCAGTACTTC. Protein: CASSLRDSSYEQYF.

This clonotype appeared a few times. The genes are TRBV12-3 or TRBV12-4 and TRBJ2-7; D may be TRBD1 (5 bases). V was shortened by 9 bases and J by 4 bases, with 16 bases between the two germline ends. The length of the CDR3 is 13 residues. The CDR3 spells CARPPAGPYEQYV. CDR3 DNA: TGTGCCAGGCCCCCGGCAGGGCCTTACGAGCAGTACGTC.

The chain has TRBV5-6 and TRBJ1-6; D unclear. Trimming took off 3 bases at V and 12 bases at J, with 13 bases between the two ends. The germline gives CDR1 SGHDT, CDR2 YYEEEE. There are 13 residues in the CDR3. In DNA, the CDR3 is TGTGCCAGCAGCTCCGGGCCCCGGGAACCCCTCCACTTT. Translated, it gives CASSSGPREPLHF.

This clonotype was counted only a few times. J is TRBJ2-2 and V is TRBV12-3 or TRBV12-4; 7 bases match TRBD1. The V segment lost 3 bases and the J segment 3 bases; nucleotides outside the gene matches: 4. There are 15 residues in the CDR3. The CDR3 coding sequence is TGTGCCAGCAGTTTCGAGGGGGCGGACACCGGGGAGCTGTTTTTT. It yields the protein CASSFEGADTGELFF.

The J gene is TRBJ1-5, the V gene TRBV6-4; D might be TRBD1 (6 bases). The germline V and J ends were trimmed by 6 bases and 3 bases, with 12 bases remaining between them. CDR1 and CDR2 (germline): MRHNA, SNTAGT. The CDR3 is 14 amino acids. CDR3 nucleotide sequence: TGTGCCAGCAGAACAGGGCACCCCAATCAGCCCCAGCATTTT. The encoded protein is CASRTGHPNQPQHF.

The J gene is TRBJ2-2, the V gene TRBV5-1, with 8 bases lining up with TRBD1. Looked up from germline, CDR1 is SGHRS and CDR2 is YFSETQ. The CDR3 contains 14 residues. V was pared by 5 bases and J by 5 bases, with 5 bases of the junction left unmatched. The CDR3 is CASRTQGATGELFF. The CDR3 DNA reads TGCGCCAGCAGAACCCAGGGGGCGACCGGGGAGCTGTTTTTT.

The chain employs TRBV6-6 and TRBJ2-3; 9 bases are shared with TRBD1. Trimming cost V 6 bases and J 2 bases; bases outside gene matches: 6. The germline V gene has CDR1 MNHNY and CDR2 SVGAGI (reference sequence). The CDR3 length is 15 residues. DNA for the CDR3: TGTGCCAGCAGGCCGGGACAGGGCCACACAGATACGCAGTATTTT. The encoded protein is CASRPGQGHTDTQYF.

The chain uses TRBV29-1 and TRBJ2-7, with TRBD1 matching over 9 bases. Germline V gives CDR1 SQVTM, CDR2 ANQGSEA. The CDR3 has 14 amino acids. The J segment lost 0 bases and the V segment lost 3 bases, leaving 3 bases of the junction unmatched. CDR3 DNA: TGCAGCGTTGACCGGACAGGGGTCTCCTACGAGCAGTACGTC. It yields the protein CSVDRTGVSYEQYV.

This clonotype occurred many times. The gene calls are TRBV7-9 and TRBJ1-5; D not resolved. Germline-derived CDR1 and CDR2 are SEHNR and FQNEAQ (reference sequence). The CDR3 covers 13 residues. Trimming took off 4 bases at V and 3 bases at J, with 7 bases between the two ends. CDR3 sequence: CASSWDFNQPQHF. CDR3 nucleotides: TGTGCCAGCAGCTGGGATTTCAATCAGCCCCAGCATTTT.

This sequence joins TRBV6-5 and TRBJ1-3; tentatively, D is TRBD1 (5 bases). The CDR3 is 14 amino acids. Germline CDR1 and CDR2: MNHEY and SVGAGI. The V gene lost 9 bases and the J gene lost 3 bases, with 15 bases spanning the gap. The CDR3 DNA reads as TGTGCCAGTTCGGGACTGACAAGTGGAAACACCATATATTTT. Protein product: CASSGLTSGNTIYF.

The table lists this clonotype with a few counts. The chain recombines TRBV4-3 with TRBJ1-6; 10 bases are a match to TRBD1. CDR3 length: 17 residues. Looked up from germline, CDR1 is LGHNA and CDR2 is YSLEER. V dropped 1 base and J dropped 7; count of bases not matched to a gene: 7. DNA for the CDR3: TGCGCCAGCAGCCAAGCTCCTCCGGGACAGGGGAATTCACCCCTCCACTTT. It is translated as CASSQAPPGQGNSPLHF.